This T cell receptor (beta chain) was sequenced during a study of T-cell reconstitution after alpha-beta-depleted transplantation in children. General study findings and limits: It was reported that alpha-beta T cells came from several hundred expanded graft clones (about two months after transplant). After transplant, high TCRbeta diversity at day 60 in some patients arose from surviving recipient T cells and thymic progenitors. T-cell counts and diversity at one year post-transplant came mainly from newly produced T cells.

Unique molecular identifiers were used to barcode this TCRbeta library. MiXCR was run by TCRdb on the PCR reads, yielding one entry per CDR3 protein. This table holds 780,000 or so distinct CDR3 sequences, less than 20% found once. This clonotype was seen many times. The antigen remains unidentified. With V trimmed by 8 bases and J by 2 bases, 1 base remained unmatched. The germline CDR1 and CDR2 sequences are ENHRY and SYGVKD. This CDR3 region has 12 residues. Material: PBMCs, mostly from graft donor cells, obtained 360 days after TCRalphabeta/CD19-depleted stem cell transplant. The sequence derives from a male patient under 18 who had a stem cell transplant for acute lymphoblastic leukemia, so the T cells may come from the graft donor. The rearrangement joins TRBV10-3 to TRBJ2-5; TRBD1 matches at 8 bases. CDR3 in amino acids: CAIGTGQETQYF. In nucleotides, the CDR3 is TGTGCCATCGGGACAGGACAAGAGACCCAGTACTTC.